The clone carrying this T cell receptor beta chain was found a few times. No antigen is known for it. This CDR3 contains 14 residues. From germline, CDR1 is SQVTM and CDR2 ANQGSEA. Trimming took off 3 bases at V and 0 bases at J, with 11 bases between the two ends. This specimen belongs to a study of CD8+CD57+ T cells in acquired aplastic anemia. Study summary: CD4+ and CD8+ cells, once sorted, gave DNA averaging 3.2 ug. Findings of the study overall: The number of CD8+ CDR3 sequences shared by patients and controls was 25 to 35.

According to the study, genomic DNA was the template for TCR beta VDJ and CDR3 profiling. MiXCR, run by TCRdb on the reads, gives a single entry per CDR3 protein. Among about 240,000 distinct CDR3 sequences listed, approximately 50% were seen once. CD8+CD57+ cell expansion, shown by flow cytometry, had occurred in the patients selected for sequencing. The patients, all of them, had severe acquired aplastic anemia. The clonotype comes from a human donor with aplastic anemia. This chain joins TRBV29-1 and TRBJ1-1; TRBD1 is a possible D gene (5 bases). Sequenced sample: sorted CD4+, CD8+, or CD8+CD57+ T cells (not recorded which) from PBMCs. The CDR3 is CSVEGEILNTEAFF. In DNA, the CDR3 is TGCAGCGTTGAGGGGGAAATTCTGAACACTGAAGCTTTCTTT. The full variable domain, completed using reference TRBV29-1 and TRBJ1-1, is SAVISQKPSRDICQRGTSLTIQCQVDSQVTMMFWYRQQPGQSLTLIATANQGSEATYESGFVIDKFPISRPNLTFSTLTVSNMSPEDSSIYLCSVEGEILNTEAFFGQGTRLTVV.